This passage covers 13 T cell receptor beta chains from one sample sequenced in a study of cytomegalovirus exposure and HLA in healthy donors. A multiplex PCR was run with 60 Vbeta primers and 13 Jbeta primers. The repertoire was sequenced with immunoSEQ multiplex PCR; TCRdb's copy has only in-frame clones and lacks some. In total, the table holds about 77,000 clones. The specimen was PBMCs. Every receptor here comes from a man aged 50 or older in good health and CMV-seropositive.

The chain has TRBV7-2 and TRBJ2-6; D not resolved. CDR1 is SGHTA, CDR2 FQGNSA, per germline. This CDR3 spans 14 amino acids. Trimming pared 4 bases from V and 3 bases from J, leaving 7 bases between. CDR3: CASSSRVGANVLTF. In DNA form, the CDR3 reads TGTGCCAGCAGCTCCCGTGTTGGGGCCAACGTCCTGACTTTC.

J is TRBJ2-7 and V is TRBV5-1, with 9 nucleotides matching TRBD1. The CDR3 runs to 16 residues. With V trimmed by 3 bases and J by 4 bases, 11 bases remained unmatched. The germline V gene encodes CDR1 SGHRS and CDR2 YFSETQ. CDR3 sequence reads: CASSSTLDRGPYEQYF. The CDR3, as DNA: TGCGCCAGCAGCTCCACCTTGGACAGGGGTCCTTACGAGCAGTACTTC. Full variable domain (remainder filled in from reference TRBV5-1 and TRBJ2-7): KAGVTQTPRYLIKTRGQQVTLSCSPISGHRSVSWYQQTPGQGLQFLFEYFSETQRNKGNFPGRFSGRQFSNSRSEMNVSTLELGDSALYLCASSSTLDRGPYEQYFGPGTRLTVT.

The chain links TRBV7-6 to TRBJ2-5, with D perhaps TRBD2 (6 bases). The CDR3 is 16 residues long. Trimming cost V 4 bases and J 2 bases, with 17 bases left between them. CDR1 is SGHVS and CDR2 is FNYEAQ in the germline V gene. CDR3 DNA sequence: TGTGCCAGCAGCTCCCTGGGACTCCCCCGGCAAGAGACCCAGTACTTC. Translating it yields CASSSLGLPRQETQYF.

For the CDR3, the DNA is TGTGCCAGCAGCTTCGGGGGCACAGATACGCAGTATTTT. Translating gives CASSFGGTDTQYF. The rearrangement uses TRBV5-4 and TRBJ2-3, with D tentatively TRBD2 (5 bases). From germline, CDR1 is SGHNT and CDR2 YYREEE (reference sequence). This CDR3 spans 13 amino acids. Deletions cut 2 bases from V and 1 base from J, with 5 bases between.

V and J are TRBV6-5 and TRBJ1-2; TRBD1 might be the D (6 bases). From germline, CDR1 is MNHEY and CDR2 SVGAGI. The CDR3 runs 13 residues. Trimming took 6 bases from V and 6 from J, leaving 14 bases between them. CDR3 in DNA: TGTGCCAGCAGGGACCGGGACAAGGATGGCTACACCTTC. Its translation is CASRDRDKDGYTF.

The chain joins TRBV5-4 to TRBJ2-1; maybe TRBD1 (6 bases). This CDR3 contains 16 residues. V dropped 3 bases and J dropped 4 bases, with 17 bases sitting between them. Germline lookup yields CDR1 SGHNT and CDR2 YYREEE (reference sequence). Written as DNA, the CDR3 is TGTGCCAGCAGCTCCATCAACAGGGACCTATACAATGAGCAGTTCTTC. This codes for CASSSINRDLYNEQFF.

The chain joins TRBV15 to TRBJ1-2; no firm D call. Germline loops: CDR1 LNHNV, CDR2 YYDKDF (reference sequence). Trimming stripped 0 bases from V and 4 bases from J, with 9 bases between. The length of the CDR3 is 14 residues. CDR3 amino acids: CATSRDRDGYGYTF. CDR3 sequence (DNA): TGTGCCACCAGCAGAGACCGGGATGGCTATGGCTACACCTTC.

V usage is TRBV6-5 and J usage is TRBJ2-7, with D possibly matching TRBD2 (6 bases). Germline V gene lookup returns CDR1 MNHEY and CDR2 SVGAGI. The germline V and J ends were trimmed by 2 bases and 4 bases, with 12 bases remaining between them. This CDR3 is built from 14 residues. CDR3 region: CASSYGVSGYEQYF. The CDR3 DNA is TGTGCCAGCAGTTACGGAGTTAGCGGTTACGAGCAGTACTTC.

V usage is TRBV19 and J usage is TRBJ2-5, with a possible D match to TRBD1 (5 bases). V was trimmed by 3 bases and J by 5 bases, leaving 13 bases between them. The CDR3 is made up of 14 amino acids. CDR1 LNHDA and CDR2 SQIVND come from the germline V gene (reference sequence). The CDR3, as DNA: TGTGCCAGTAGTATGGACACCGGTGGGGAGACCCAGTACTTC. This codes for CASSMDTGGETQYF.

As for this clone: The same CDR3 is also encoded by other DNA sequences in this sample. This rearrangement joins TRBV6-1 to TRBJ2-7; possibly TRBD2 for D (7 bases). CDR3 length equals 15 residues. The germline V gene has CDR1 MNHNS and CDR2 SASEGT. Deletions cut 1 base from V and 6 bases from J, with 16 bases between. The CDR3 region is CASSEDTVGGREQYV. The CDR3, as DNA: TGTGCCAGCAGTGAAGACACTGTGGGGGGGCGCGAGCAGTACGTC.

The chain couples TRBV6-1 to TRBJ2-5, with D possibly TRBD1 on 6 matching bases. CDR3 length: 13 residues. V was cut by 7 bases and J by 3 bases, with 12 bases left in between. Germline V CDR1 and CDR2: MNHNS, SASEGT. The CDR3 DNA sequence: TGTGCCAGCAATCAGGGGCCCAAAGAGACCCAGTACTTC. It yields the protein CASNQGPKETQYF.

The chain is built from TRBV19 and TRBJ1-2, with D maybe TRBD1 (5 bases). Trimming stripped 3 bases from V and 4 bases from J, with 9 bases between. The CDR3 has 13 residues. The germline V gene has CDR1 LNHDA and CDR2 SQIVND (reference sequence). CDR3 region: CASSMSRAYGYTF. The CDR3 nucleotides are TGTGCCAGTAGTATGTCCAGGGCCTATGGCTACACCTTC.

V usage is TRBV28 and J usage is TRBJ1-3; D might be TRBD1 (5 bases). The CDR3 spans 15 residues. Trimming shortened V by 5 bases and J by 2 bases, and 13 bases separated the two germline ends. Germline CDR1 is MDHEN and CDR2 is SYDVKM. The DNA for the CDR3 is TGTGCCAGCAGTGCCCCGTGGGGCCCTGGAAACACCATATATTTT. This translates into CASSAPWGPGNTIYF.